The clone carrying this T cell receptor (beta chain) was picked up a small number of times. The antigen is not known. The junction departs from the called germline gene at one end, perhaps through a read error. Germline V gives CDR1 SSHAT, CDR2 FNYEAQ (reference sequence). The CDR3 is 13 residues long. The data were obtained in a study of blood T cells in healthy people across ages. Next came a second PCR, run for about 6 to 11 cycles, which used a sample-barcoded 5' primer along with a J-beta primer mix. TCRdb recomputed calls from the 5' RACE reads with MiXCR, one row per CDR3 protein. Of around 1.7 million distinct CDR3 sequences in the sample, 25% to 30% were seen once. Study-level results: Possibly confounding the expanded clonotype changes was the fact that donor CMV status was unknown.

The source is a woman in her twenties or thirties in good health. The chain couples TRBV7-7 to TRBJ2-1, with a possible D match to TRBD2 (5 bases). Sample: blood. The CDR3 region has the DNA TGTGCTAGCAGCCCCGCGGGCTGGCTTGAGCAGTTCTTC. Translating it yields CASSPAGWLEQFF.